This TCR beta chain comes out of a study of Ad26.COV2.S vaccination and SARS-CoV-2 variants. Across the study: This donor came from the COV1001 trial of Ad26.COV2.S.

There are 16 residues in the CDR3. V lost 4 bases and J 1 base, leaving 16 bases between the germline ends. The germline gives CDR1 LGHDT, CDR2 YNNKEL (reference sequence). Regarding treatment: over 15 received Ad26.COV2.S at low or high dose, single or two shots; roughly five received placebo; per-sample allocation not given. Material that was analyzed had been drawn on day 63 after the first vaccine or placebo injection. Only in-frame clones appear in the TCRdb table, and some are missing; sequencing was by immunoSEQ multiplex PCR. This sample yields 380,000 or so clones, of which around 89% are seen a single time; roughly 6% belongs to the top ten.

This clonotype was obtained from a person between 18 and 59 years old who received the Ad26.COV2.S COVID-19 vaccine or a placebo. Sequencing was performed on peripheral blood, taken in a trial of Ad26.COV2.S vaccine versus placebo. The rearrangement links TRBV3-1 (or the pseudogene TRBV3-2) to TRBJ1-1; D may be TRBD1 (5 bases). The CDR3 spells CASSPMRGMRNTEAFF. The DNA of the CDR3 is TGTGCCAGCAGCCCCATGAGGGGAATGAGGAACACTGAAGCTTTCTTT.